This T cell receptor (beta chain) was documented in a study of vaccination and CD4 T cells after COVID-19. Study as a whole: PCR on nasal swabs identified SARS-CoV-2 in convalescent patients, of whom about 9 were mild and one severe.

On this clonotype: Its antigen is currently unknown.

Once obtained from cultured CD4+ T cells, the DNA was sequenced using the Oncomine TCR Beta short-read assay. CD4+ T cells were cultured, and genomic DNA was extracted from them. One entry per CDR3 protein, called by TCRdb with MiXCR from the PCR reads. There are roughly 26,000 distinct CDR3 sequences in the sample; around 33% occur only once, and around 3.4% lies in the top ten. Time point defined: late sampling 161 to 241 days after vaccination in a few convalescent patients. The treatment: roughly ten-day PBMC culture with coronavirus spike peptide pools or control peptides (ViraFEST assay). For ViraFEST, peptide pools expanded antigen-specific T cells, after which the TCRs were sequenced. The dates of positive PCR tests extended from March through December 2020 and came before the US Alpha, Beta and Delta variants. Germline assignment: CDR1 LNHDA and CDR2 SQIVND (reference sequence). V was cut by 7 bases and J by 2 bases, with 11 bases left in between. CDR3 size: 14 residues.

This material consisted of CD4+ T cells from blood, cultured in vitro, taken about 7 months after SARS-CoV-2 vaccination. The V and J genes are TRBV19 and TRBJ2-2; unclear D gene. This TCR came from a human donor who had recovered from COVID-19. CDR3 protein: CASTEMLNTGELFF. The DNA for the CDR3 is TGTGCCAGTACCGAGATGCTAAACACCGGGGAGCTGTTTTTT. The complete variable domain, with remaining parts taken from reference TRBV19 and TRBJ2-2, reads DGGITQSPKYLFRKEGQNVTLSCEQNLNHDAMYWYRQDPGQGLRLIYYSQIVNDFQKGDIAEGYSVSREKKESFPLTVTSAQKNPTAFYLCASTEMLNTGELFFGEGSRLTVL.